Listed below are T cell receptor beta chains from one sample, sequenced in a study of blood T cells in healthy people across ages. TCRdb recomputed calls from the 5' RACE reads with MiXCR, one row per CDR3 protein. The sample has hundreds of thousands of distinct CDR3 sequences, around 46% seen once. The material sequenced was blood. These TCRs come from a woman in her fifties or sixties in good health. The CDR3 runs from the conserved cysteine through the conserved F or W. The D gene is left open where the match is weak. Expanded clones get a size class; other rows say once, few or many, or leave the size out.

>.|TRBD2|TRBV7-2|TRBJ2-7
CASSRGTSQTTQSYEQYF
TGTGCCAGCAGCCGAGGGACTAGCCAAACCACCCAATCCTACGAGCAGTACTTC
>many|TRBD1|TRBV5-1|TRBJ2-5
CASSLGTEQETQYF
TGCGCCAGCAGCCTCGGGACAGAACAAGAGACCCAGTACTTC
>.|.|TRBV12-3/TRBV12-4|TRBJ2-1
CASGTTGEQFF
TGTGCCAGCGGCACGACTGGTGAGCAGTTCTTC
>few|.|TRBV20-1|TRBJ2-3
CSARALAATDTQYF
TGCAGTGCTAGGGCGTTAGCGGCCACAGATACGCAGTATTTT
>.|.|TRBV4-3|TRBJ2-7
CASSLDGYNEQYF
TGCGCCAGCAGCTTGGACGGATACAATGAGCAGTACTTC
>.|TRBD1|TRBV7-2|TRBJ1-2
CASSPNQGAQGYTF
TGTGCCAGCAGTCCCAATCAGGGGGCGCAGGGCTACACCTTC
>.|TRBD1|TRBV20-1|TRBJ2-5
CSASWTGETQYF
TGCAGTGCTAGCTGGACAGGGGAGACCCAGTACTTC
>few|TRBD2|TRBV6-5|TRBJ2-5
CASSLGLAAGETQYF
TGTGCCAGCAGTTTGGGACTAGCGGCCGGGGAGACCCAGTACTTC
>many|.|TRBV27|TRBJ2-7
CASSLDARTGEQYF
TGTGCCAGCAGTCTGGACGCTCGGACGGGCGAGCAGTACTTC
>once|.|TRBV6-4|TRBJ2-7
CASSGDSSSYNEQYF
TGTGCCAGCAGTGGGGATTCTAGCTCCTACAATGAGCAGTACTTC
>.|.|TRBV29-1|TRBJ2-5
CSVEGWGRGNQETQYF
TGCAGCGTTGAAGGTTGGGGGAGAGGGAACCAAGAGACCCAGTACTTC
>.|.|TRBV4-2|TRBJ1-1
CASSPGLVNTEAFF
TGTGCCAGCAGCCCAGGGTTAGTAAACACTGAAGCTTTCTTT
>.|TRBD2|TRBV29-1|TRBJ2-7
CSVEPRAGDYEQYF
TGCAGCGTTGAACCCCGAGCGGGAGATTACGAGCAGTACTTC
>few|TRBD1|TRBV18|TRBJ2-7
CASSPGTGRDEQYF
TGTGCCAGCTCACCAGGGACAGGGCGGGACGAGCAGTACTTC
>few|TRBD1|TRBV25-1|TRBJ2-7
CASSGRQGSHEQYF
TGTGCCAGCAGTGGTCGACAGGGGAGCCACGAGCAGTACTTC
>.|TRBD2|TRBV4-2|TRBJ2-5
CASSQELAEETQYF
TGTGCCAGCAGCCAAGAACTAGCGGAAGAGACCCAGTACTTC
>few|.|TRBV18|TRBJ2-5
CASSPLAAETQYF
TGTGCCAGCTCACCACTAGCTGCCGAGACCCAGTACTTC
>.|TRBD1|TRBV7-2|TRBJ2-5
CAGSRDRGQETQYF
TGTGCCGGCAGCAGGGACAGGGGGCAGGAGACCCAGTACTTC
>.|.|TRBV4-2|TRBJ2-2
CASSQGAVNTGELFF
TGTGCCAGCAGCCAAGGAGCGGTGAACACCGGGGAGCTGTTTTTT
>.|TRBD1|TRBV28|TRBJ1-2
CASSSQGAWSYGYTF
TGTGCCAGCAGTTCCCAGGGGGCTTGGAGCTATGGCTACACCTTC
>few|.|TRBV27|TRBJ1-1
CASSPAIASGTEAFF
TGTGCCAGCAGTCCAGCAATTGCGAGTGGGACTGAAGCTTTCTTT
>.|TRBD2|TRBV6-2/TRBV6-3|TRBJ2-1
CASTRTSGNEQFF
TGTGCCAGCACCCGGACTAGCGGTAATGAGCAGTTCTTC
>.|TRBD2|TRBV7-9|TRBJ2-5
CASSWAGTTRETQYF
TGTGCCAGCAGCTGGGCGGGGACTACGAGAGAGACCCAGTACTTC
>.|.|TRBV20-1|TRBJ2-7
CSALLPLGNEQYF
TGCAGTGCCCTCTTACCCCTTGGCAATGAGCAGTACTTC
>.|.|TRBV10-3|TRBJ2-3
CASGKGNTQYF
TGTGCCAGCGGTAAGGGAAATACGCAGTATTTT
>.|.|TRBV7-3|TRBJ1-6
CASSLTGDGEVHF
TGTGCCAGCAGCTTAACCGGCGATGGGGAAGTCCACTTT
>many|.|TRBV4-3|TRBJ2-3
CASNPGRLPTDTQYF
TGCGCCAGCAACCCGGGAAGACTCCCCACAGATACGCAGTATTTT
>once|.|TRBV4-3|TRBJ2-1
CASNQEYNEQFF
TGCGCCAGCAACCAAGAGTACAATGAGCAGTTCTTC
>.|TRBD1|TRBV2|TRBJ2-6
CASQDRNPSGANVLTF
TGTGCCAGCCAGGACAGGAATCCCTCCGGGGCCAACGTCCTGACTTTC
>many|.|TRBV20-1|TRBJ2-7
CSAPDSFSNEQYF
TGCAGTGCACCGGACAGCTTTAGCAACGAGCAGTACTTC
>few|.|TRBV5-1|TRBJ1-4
CASSPEGGATNEKLFF
TGCGCCAGCAGCCCCGAAGGGGGTGCAACTAATGAAAAACTGTTTTTT
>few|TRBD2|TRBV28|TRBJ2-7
CASTRSGTPYEQYF
TGTGCCAGCACTAGAAGCGGGACGCCCTACGAGCAGTACTTC
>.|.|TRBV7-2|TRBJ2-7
CASSLAVEQYF
TGTGCCAGCAGCTTAGCCGTCGAGCAGTACTTC
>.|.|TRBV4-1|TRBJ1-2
CASSQDPDPNYGYTF
TGCGCCAGCAGCCAAGATCCGGACCCTAACTATGGCTACACCTTC
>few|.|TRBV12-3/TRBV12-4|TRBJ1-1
CASSFGSTAEAFF
TGTGCCAGCAGTTTCGGTTCGACAGCTGAAGCTTTCTTT
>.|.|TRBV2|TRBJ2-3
CASSPQSAQYF
TGTGCCAGCAGTCCCCAGTCTGCGCAGTATTTT
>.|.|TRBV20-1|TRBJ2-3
CSASWGLSGTDTQYF
TGCAGTGCTAGTTGGGGATTATCCGGCACTGATACGCAGTATTTT
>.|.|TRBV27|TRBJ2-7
CASSTRQGFQYF
TGTGCCAGCAGTACCCGGCAGGGATTCCAGTACTTC
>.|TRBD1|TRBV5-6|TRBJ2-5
CASSSYLIGQGAAETQYF
TGTGCCAGCAGCTCGTACTTAATCGGACAGGGGGCGGCAGAGACCCAGTACTTC
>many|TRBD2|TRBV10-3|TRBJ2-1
CAIRILAGRHNEQFF
TGTGCCATCAGGATACTAGCGGGACGCCACAATGAGCAGTTCTTC